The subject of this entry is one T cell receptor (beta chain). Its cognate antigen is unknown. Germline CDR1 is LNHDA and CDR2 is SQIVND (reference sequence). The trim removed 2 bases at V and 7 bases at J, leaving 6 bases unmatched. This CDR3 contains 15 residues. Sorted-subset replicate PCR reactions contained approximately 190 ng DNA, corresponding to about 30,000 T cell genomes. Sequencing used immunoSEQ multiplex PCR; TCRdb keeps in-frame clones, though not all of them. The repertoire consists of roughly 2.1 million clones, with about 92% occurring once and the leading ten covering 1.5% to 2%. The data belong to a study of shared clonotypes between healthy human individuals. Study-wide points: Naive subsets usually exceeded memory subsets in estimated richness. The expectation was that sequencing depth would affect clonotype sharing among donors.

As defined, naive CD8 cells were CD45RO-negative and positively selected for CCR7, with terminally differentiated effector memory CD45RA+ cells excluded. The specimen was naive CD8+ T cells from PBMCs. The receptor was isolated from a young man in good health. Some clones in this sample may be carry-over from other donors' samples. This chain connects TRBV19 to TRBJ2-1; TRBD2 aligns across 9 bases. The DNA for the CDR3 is TGTGCCAGTAGTATACCCATAGCGGGAGCAAATGAGCAGTTCTTC. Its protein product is CASSIPIAGANEQFF.